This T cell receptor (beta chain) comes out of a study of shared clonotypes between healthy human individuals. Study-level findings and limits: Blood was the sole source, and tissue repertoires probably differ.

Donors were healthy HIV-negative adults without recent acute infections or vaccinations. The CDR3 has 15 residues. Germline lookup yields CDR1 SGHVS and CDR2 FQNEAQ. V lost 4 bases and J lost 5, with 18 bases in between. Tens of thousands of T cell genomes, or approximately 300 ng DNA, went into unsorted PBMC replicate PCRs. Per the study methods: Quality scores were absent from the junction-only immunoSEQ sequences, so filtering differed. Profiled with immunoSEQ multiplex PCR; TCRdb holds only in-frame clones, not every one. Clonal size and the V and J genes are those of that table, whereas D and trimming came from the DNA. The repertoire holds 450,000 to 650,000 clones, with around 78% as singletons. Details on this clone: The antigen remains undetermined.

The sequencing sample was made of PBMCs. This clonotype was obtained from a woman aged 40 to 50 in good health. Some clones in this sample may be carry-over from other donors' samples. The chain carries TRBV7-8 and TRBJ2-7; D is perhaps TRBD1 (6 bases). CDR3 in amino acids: CASSSAGAFRDEQYF. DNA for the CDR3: TGTGCCAGCAGCTCCGCAGGGGCTTTTCGCGACGAGCAGTACTTC.